This T cell receptor (beta chain) was documented in a study of a mutant IDH1 vaccine in newly diagnosed glioma (dated by TCRdb to the early 2020s). As for the study more broadly: Across visits V03 through V10, patients got a total of eight vaccinations, given in weeks 1, 3, 5, 7, 11, 15, 19 and 23. Vaccination began 4-6 weeks after radiotherapy alone, or alongside temozolomide cycles in the chemotherapy-containing groups. Of the approximately 34 treated patients, approximately 62% were male and around 38% were female, and a mean age of roughly 40 years was recorded. Before enrollment, patients had received standard therapy of radiotherapy alone, temozolomide alone, or radiochemotherapy with temozolomide; most received the combination. Peripheral blood samples were drawn at six visits, namely V03 (baseline), V05, V07, V10, V12 and V13. Longitudinal TCRB deep sequencing was done for some 26 treated patients, wherever samples were available for exploratory analyses. Broader findings and caveats from the paper: Vaccine-induced immune responses across multiple MHC alleles were detected in over 80% of patients. PBMC samples for TCRB deep sequencing were selected based on availability. The authors noted that analyses of patient blood samples could not be reproduced because of sample limitations. Pseudoprogression appeared unrelated to alterations in the top peripheral T cell clonotypes detected by TCRB sequencing.

The library was produced with the immunoSEQ multiplex PCR assay. Rearranged TCR beta chain sequences were amplified with the hsTCRB Kit following the manufacturer's protocol. Sequencing of TCRB libraries was carried out on an Illumina MiSeq. In the source study's methods: The proprietary platform of the kit vendor was used for demultiplexing, trimming and gene mapping. Entries here come from immuneACCESS through TCRdb and include only in-frame sequences with V and J called. Some clones fail to appear in such tables; in the studies checked, an unresolved V gene covers under half of the shortfall, and the cause of the remainder is unknown. Clonal size and the V and J genes are those of that table, whereas D and trimming came from the DNA. Recorded for this sample are about 58,000 clones; about 86% of them occurred a single time. The leading ten clones occupy less than 8% of the sample. Notes on this clone: The specificity of this receptor is unknown. Base qualities are not provided; no much larger clone lies one nucleotide away.

The time point label corresponds to: week 5, during vaccination. Every vaccine dose consisted of 300 ug of a 20-mer mutant IDH1 peptide in Montanide, administered subcutaneously together with topical imiquimod. The donors had newly diagnosed IDH1-mutant astrocytomas of WHO grade 3 or 4 that showed loss of nuclear ATRX. The samples were drawn from NOA16, a multicentre, single-arm, open-label phase I trial in Germany that tested a mutant IDH1 peptide vaccine in humans for the first time. Genomic DNA for TCRB sequencing was extracted from EDTA blood using the DNeasy Blood and Tissue Kit. This clonotype was obtained from a woman in her forties or fifties with glioma. Sequenced material: PBMCs, taken from a glioma patient whose treatment included an IDH1 peptide vaccine.

The DNA sequence is TGTGCCAGCTCACCAGAAGGGACAGACTATGGCTACACCTTC. Its protein reads: CASSPEGTDYGYTF. The rearrangement joined TRBV18 to TRBJ1-2, with 7 bases aligning to TRBD1. From V the trimming removes 2 bases and from J it removes 3 bases, while the gene matches leave 3 bases of the junction unaccounted for. CDR1 and CDR2, looked up from the germline V gene, are KGHSH and LQKENI. Taken from cysteine to phenylalanine, the CDR3 has 14 residues. Solely the CDR3 DNA is kept, with 42 bases framed from the first base.